A selection of T cell receptor beta chains follows, all from one sample in a study of T-cell reconstitution after alpha-beta-depleted transplantation in children. MiXCR, run by TCRdb on the PCR reads, gives a single entry per CDR3 protein. This table has about 370,000 distinct CDR3 sequences, over 20% appearing once. Specimen: PBMCs from the stem cell graft donor, collected from the stem cell graft. The receptor set was obtained from a human donor who donated a stem cell graft to a child with acute myeloid leukemia. The CDR3 runs from the conserved cysteine through the conserved F or W. Each record gives: D gene, J gene, clone size, V gene, CDR3 DNA, CDR3 protein. D genes are given only for firm matches. Clone size is stated in some rows and not others, as once, few, many or a class when expanded.

d_gene: NA; j_gene: TRBJ2-1; abundance: few; v_gene: TRBV6-5; CDR3nt: TGTGCCAGCAGTTACTCGCTTCAGGGGTCCTACAATGAGCAGTTCTTC; CDR3aa: CASSYSLQGSYNEQFF
d_gene: NA; j_gene: TRBJ1-4; abundance: few; v_gene: TRBV10-3; CDR3nt: TGTGCCATCAGTGAGTCGAAAAGGGAGAGACTTCCGGAAAAACTGTTTTTT; CDR3aa: CAISESKRERLPEKLFF
d_gene: TRBD2; j_gene: TRBJ2-5; abundance: few; v_gene: TRBV15; CDR3nt: TGTGCCACCAGCAGAGAGGCGGGACTAGCGGGAGTTATGTCCCAGTACTTC; CDR3aa: CATSREAGLAGVMSQYF
d_gene: NA; j_gene: TRBJ2-7; abundance: many; v_gene: TRBV20-1; CDR3nt: TGCAGTGCTAGTCGGGGCAGGGCCAACGAGCAGTACTTC; CDR3aa: CSASRGRANEQYF
d_gene: TRBD1; j_gene: TRBJ1-1; abundance: few; v_gene: TRBV5-1; CDR3nt: TGCGCCAGCAGCTTGGGGACAGGGGATCTGAACACTGAAGCTTTCTTT; CDR3aa: CASSLGTGDLNTEAFF
d_gene: NA; j_gene: TRBJ2-1; abundance: few; v_gene: TRBV28; CDR3nt: TGTGCCAGCAGTTTTTCAGACTACAATGAGCAGTTCTTC; CDR3aa: CASSFSDYNEQFF
d_gene: NA; j_gene: TRBJ2-1; abundance: many; v_gene: TRBV10-1; CDR3nt: TGCGCCAGCAGTAGGGAGTATACCTACAATGAGCAGTTCTTC; CDR3aa: CASSREYTYNEQFF
d_gene: NA; j_gene: TRBJ2-3; abundance: few; v_gene: TRBV7-6; CDR3nt: TGTGCCAGCAGCTTAGGGGTAGGGCCAGATACGCAGTATTTT; CDR3aa: CASSLGVGPDTQYF
d_gene: TRBD1; j_gene: TRBJ2-7; abundance: few; v_gene: TRBV12-3/TRBV12-4; CDR3nt: TGTGCCAGCAGTTTAAGGGACAGGGAAAACTACGAGCAGTACTTC; CDR3aa: CASSLRDRENYEQYF
d_gene: TRBD2; j_gene: TRBJ2-1; abundance: few; v_gene: TRBV28; CDR3nt: TGTGCCAGCAGGAAAACTAGCGGGAGGTACAATGAGCAGTTCTTC; CDR3aa: CASRKTSGRYNEQFF
d_gene: NA; j_gene: TRBJ2-7; abundance: many; v_gene: TRBV7-9; CDR3nt: TGTGCCAGCAGCTTGGGGGACATAAGGGAGCAGTACTTC; CDR3aa: CASSLGDIREQYF
d_gene: NA; j_gene: TRBJ1-5; abundance: few; v_gene: TRBV6-5; CDR3nt: TGTGCCAGCAGTCCTTGGGGGAGCAATCAGCCCCAGCATTTT; CDR3aa: CASSPWGSNQPQHF
d_gene: NA; j_gene: TRBJ2-3; abundance: NA; v_gene: TRBV29-1; CDR3nt: TGCAGCGTTGAGGCTAGGGGCGCCCCAGATACGCAGTATTTT; CDR3aa: CSVEARGAPDTQYF
d_gene: NA; j_gene: TRBJ1-2; abundance: few; v_gene: TRBV12-3/TRBV12-4; CDR3nt: TGTGCCAGCAGTTTCCTAGGCCAGGGGGGCTACACCTTC; CDR3aa: CASSFLGQGGYTF
d_gene: TRBD2; j_gene: TRBJ2-2; abundance: many; v_gene: TRBV29-1; CDR3nt: TGCAGCGTTGTCCTAGCGGGGTCCGGGGAGCTGTTTTTT; CDR3aa: CSVVLAGSGELFF
d_gene: NA; j_gene: TRBJ2-7; abundance: few; v_gene: TRBV28; CDR3nt: TGTGCCAGCAGCCCTAACCGCGGGACAGTTTACGAGCAGTACTTC; CDR3aa: CASSPNRGTVYEQYF
d_gene: NA; j_gene: TRBJ2-5; abundance: once; v_gene: TRBV4-2; CDR3nt: TGTGCCAGCAGCCAAGATCACCAGGGGCGGGAGACCCAGTACTTC; CDR3aa: CASSQDHQGRETQYF
d_gene: TRBD1; j_gene: TRBJ1-2; abundance: many; v_gene: TRBV29-1; CDR3nt: TGCAGCGTTTCTCCACCCACAGGGGTTGATGGCTACACCTTC; CDR3aa: CSVSPPTGVDGYTF
d_gene: TRBD2; j_gene: TRBJ2-1; abundance: NA; v_gene: TRBV7-3; CDR3nt: TGTGCCAGCAGCTCCCCTCTAGCGGGATACAACAATGAGCAGTTCTTC; CDR3aa: CASSSPLAGYNNEQFF
d_gene: TRBD1; j_gene: TRBJ2-2; abundance: NA; v_gene: TRBV11-2; CDR3nt: TGTGCCAGCGGACCCGGGACAGCAGGCACCGGGGAGCTGTTTTTT; CDR3aa: CASGPGTAGTGELFF
d_gene: TRBD2; j_gene: TRBJ2-1; abundance: NA; v_gene: TRBV12-3/TRBV12-4; CDR3nt: TGTGCCAGCAGTAGAAGGACTAGCGGGGGCAATGAGCAGTTCTTC; CDR3aa: CASSRRTSGGNEQFF
d_gene: TRBD1; j_gene: TRBJ2-4; abundance: many; v_gene: TRBV12-3/TRBV12-4; CDR3nt: TGTGCCAGCAGTTTGGGGACAGTTAACATTCAGTACTTC; CDR3aa: CASSLGTVNIQYF
d_gene: TRBD1; j_gene: TRBJ1-1; abundance: many; v_gene: TRBV20-1; CDR3nt: TGCAGTGCCAACCGGGACAGCAGGACCGGTGAAGCTTTCTTT; CDR3aa: CSANRDSRTGEAFF
d_gene: NA; j_gene: TRBJ2-7; abundance: few; v_gene: TRBV4-2; CDR3nt: TGTGCCAGCAGCCAGACACCTACCTACGAGCAGTACTTC; CDR3aa: CASSQTPTYEQYF
d_gene: NA; j_gene: TRBJ2-2; abundance: few; v_gene: TRBV5-1; CDR3nt: TGCGCCAGCAGCTTGAGTACCACCGGGGAGCTGTTTTTT; CDR3aa: CASSLSTTGELFF
d_gene: TRBD2; j_gene: TRBJ2-1; abundance: NA; v_gene: TRBV4-1; CDR3nt: TGCGCCAGCAGCCAAGGTGGCTCGACTAGCGGGAGGGCCCACTACAATGAGCAGTTCTTC; CDR3aa: CASSQGGSTSGRAHYNEQFF
d_gene: TRBD2; j_gene: TRBJ2-1; abundance: many; v_gene: TRBV29-1; CDR3nt: TGCAGCGCCCCACCAGGGAGTATGAGCGGGAGATACAATGAGCAGTTCTTC; CDR3aa: CSAPPGSMSGRYNEQFF
d_gene: NA; j_gene: TRBJ2-3; abundance: many; v_gene: TRBV29-1; CDR3nt: TGCAGCGTTGATCGGGGCGGTACAGATACGCAGTATTTT; CDR3aa: CSVDRGGTDTQYF
d_gene: NA; j_gene: TRBJ2-7; abundance: NA; v_gene: TRBV20-1; CDR3nt: TGCAGTGCTAGGCCAGGGGCCGGCGAGCAGTACTTC; CDR3aa: CSARPGAGEQYF
d_gene: NA; j_gene: TRBJ2-7; abundance: many; v_gene: TRBV11-2; CDR3nt: TGTGCCAGCAGCTTAGGGCTAGACTACGAGCAGTACTTC; CDR3aa: CASSLGLDYEQYF
d_gene: TRBD1; j_gene: TRBJ2-1; abundance: NA; v_gene: TRBV5-6; CDR3nt: TGTGCCAGCTTTCACGGGACAGGGGATCAAGAGCAGTTCTTC; CDR3aa: CASFHGTGDQEQFF
d_gene: NA; j_gene: TRBJ2-7; abundance: NA; v_gene: TRBV6-1; CDR3nt: TGTGCCAGCAGCCAAACCGGGACCCTTAGGGCCTACGAGCAGTACTTC; CDR3aa: CASSQTGTLRAYEQYF
d_gene: TRBD1; j_gene: TRBJ2-1; abundance: few; v_gene: TRBV12-3/TRBV12-4; CDR3nt: TGTGCCAGCAGGAAGGGACAGAACAATGAGCAGTTCTTC; CDR3aa: CASRKGQNNEQFF
d_gene: TRBD2; j_gene: TRBJ2-3; abundance: NA; v_gene: TRBV11-2; CDR3nt: TGTGCCAGCAGCTCACTAGCGGGAGAGTTAGATACGCAGTATTTT; CDR3aa: CASSSLAGELDTQYF
d_gene: NA; j_gene: TRBJ2-7; abundance: few; v_gene: TRBV28; CDR3nt: TGTGCCAGCAGTTTAAATTTCTTTGCAGTAGCCTACGAGCAGTACTTC; CDR3aa: CASSLNFFAVAYEQYF
d_gene: NA; j_gene: TRBJ2-7; abundance: NA; v_gene: TRBV30; CDR3nt: TGTGCCTGGGAGTCACAGGGATCCTACGAGCAGTACTTC; CDR3aa: CAWESQGSYEQYF
d_gene: TRBD2; j_gene: TRBJ2-3; abundance: NA; v_gene: TRBV7-7; CDR3nt: TGTGCCAGCAGCTCTAGCGGTCACGGCACAGATACGCAGTATTTT; CDR3aa: CASSSSGHGTDTQYF
d_gene: TRBD1; j_gene: TRBJ1-4; abundance: many; v_gene: TRBV20-1; CDR3nt: TGCAGTGCTAGAGTGGCAAGACAGGGCAAAACTAATGAAAAACTGTTTTTT; CDR3aa: CSARVARQGKTNEKLFF
d_gene: TRBD2; j_gene: TRBJ2-5; abundance: NA; v_gene: TRBV4-1; CDR3nt: TGCGCCAGCAGCCAAGGTCCCCGGACTAGCGGGAGTGACCAAGAGACCCAGTACTTC; CDR3aa: CASSQGPRTSGSDQETQYF
d_gene: NA; j_gene: TRBJ2-1; abundance: once; v_gene: TRBV7-9; CDR3nt: TGTGCCAGCAGCCCAGGGGGTAGCGGGAAAAACAATGAGCAGTTCTTC; CDR3aa: CASSPGGSGKNNEQFF